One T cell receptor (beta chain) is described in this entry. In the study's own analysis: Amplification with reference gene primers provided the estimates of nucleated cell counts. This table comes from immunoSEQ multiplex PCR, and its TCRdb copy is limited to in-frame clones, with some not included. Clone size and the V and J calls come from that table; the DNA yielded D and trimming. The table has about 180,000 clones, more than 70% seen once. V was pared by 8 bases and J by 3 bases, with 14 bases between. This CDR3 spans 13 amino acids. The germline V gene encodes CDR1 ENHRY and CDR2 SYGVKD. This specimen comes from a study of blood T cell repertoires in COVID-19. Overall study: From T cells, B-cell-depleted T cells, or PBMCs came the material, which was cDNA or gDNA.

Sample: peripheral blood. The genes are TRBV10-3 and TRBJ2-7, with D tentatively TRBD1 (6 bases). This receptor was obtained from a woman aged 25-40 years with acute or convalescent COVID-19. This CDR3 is CAIGRQEIYEQYF. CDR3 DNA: TGTGCCATCGGTCGACAGGAAATCTACGAGCAGTACTTC.